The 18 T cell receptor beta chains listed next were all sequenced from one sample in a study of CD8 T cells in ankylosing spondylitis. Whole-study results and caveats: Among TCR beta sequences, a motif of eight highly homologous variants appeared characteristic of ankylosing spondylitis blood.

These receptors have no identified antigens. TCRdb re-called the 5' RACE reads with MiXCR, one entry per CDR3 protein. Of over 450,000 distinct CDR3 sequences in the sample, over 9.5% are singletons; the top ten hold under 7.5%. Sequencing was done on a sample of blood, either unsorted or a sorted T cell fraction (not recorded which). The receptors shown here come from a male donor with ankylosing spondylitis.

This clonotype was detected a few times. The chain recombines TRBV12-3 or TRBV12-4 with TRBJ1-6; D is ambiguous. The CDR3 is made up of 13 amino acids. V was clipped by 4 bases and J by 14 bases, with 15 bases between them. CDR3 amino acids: CASSSGPVVALHF. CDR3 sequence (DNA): TGTGCCAGCAGTTCGGGCCCCGTTGTGGCCCTCCACTTT.

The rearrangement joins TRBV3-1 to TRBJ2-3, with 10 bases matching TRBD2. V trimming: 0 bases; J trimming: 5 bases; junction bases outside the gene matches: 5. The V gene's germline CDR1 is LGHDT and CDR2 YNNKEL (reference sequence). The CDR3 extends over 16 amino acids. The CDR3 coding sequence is TGTGCCAGCAGCCAAGATACAGCGGGAGGGCGAGATACGCAGTATTTT. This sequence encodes CASSQDTAGGRDTQYF.

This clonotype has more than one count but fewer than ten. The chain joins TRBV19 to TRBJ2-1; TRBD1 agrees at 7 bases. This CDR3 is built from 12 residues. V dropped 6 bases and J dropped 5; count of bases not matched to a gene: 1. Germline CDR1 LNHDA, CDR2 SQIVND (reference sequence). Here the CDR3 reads CASRQGNNEQFF. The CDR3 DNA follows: TGTGCCAGTAGACAGGGGAACAATGAGCAGTTCTTC.

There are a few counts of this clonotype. The CDR3 sequence: CASRPPRTSGRAQETQYF. The CDR3 bases are TGTGCCAGCAGACCGCCCCGGACTAGCGGGAGGGCTCAAGAGACCCAGTACTTC. The gene calls are TRBV6-1 and TRBJ2-5, with 15 bases fitting TRBD2. After removal of 6 bases from V and 2 bases from J, the junction contained 10 bases not matched to a gene. The germline CDR1 and CDR2 sequences are MNHNS and SASEGT. The CDR3 has 18 residues.

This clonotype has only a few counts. The CDR3 DNA reads TGTGCCAGCAGTTGGAGCGGAGCCTACGAGCAGTACGTC. This encodes CASSWSGAYEQYV. The rearrangement uses TRBV12-3 or TRBV12-4 and TRBJ2-7; possibly TRBD2 for D (5 bases). The CDR3 consists of 13 residues. The ends were cut back, 4 bases at V and 2 bases at J, with 9 bases in the middle.

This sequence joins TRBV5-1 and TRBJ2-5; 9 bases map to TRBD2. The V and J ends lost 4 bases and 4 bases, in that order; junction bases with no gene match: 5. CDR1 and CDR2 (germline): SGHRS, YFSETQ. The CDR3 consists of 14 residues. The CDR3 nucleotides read TGCGCCAGCAGCCCCGCGGGGGGGCGAGAGACCCAGTACTTC. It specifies CASSPAGGRETQYF. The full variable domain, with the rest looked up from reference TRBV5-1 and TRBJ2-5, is KAGVTQTPRYLIKTRGQQVTLSCSPISGHRSVSWYQQTPGQGLQFLFEYFSETQRNKGNFPGRFSGRQFSNSRSEMNVSTLELGDSALYLCASSPAGGRETQYFGPGTRLLVL.

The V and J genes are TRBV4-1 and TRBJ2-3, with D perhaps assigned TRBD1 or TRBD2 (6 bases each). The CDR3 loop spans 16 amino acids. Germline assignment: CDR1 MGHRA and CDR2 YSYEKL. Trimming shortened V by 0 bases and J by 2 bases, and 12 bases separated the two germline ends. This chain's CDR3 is CASSQELGGHTDTQYF. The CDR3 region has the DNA TGCGCCAGCAGCCAAGAATTGGGGGGACACACAGATACGCAGTATTTT.

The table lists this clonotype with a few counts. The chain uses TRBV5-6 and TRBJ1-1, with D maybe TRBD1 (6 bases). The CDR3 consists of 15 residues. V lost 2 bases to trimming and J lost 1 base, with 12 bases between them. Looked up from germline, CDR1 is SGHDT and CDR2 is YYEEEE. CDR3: CASSFYRTANTEAFF. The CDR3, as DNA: TGTGCCAGCAGCTTTTATAGGACAGCGAACACTGAAGCTTTCTTT.

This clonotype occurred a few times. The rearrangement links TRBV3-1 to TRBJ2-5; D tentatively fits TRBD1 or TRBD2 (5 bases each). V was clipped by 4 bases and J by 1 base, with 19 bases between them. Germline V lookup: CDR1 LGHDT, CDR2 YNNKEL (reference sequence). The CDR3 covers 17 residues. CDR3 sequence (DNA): TGTGCCAGCAGCCTTTCCCGGGACCCTAATCGCCAAGAGACCCAGTACTTC. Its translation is CASSLSRDPNRQETQYF.

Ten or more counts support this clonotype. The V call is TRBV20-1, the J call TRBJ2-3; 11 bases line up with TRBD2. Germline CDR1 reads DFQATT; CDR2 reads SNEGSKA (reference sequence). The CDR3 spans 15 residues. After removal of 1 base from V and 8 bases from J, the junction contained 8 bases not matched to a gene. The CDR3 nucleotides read TGCAGTGCTAGAGGACTAGCGGGAAGCCAACGTACGCAGTATTTT. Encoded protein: CSARGLAGSQRTQYF.

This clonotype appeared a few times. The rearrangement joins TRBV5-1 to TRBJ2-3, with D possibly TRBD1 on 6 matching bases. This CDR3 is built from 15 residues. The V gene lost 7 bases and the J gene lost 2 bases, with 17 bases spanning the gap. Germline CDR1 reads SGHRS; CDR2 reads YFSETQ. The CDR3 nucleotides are TGCGCCAGCCGAATCAGGGGAGAGAACACAGATACGCAGTATTTT. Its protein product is CASRIRGENTDTQYF.

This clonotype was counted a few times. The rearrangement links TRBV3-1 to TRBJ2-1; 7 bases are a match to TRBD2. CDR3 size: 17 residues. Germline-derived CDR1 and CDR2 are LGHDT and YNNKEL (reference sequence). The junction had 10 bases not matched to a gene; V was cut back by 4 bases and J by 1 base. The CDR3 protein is CASSRISGMISYNEQFF. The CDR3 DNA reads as TGTGCCAGCAGCCGAATCAGCGGGATGATTTCCTACAATGAGCAGTTCTTC.

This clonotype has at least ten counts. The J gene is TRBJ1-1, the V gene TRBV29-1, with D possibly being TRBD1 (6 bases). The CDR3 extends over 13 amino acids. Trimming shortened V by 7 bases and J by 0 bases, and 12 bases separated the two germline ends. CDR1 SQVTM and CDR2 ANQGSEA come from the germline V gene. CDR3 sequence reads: CSARTGLNTEAFF. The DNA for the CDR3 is TGCAGCGCTCGTACAGGGCTGAACACTGAAGCTTTCTTT.

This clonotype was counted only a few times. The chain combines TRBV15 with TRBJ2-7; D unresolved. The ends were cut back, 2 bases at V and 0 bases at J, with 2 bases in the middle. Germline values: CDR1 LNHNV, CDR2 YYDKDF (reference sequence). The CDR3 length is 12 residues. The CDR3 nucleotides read TGTGCCACCAGCAGAAGCTCCTACGAGCAGTACTTC. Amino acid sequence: CATSRSSYEQYF.

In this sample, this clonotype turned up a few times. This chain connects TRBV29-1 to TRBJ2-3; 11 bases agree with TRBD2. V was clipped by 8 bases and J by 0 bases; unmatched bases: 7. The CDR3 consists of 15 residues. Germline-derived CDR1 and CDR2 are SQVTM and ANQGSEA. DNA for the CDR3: TGCAGCTCGACCGGGACTAGCGGTAGCACAGATACGCAGTATTTT. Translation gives CSSTGTSGSTDTQYF.

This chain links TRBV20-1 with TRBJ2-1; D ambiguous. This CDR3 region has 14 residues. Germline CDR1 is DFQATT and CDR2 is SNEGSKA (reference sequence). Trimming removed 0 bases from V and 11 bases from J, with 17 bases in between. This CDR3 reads CSARDYGSSPQQFF. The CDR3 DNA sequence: TGCAGTGCTAGAGATTACGGGTCCTCCCCTCAGCAGTTCTTC.

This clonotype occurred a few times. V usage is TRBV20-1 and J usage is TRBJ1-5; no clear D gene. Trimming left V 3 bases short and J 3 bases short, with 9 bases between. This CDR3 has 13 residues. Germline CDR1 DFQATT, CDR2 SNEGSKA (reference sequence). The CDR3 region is CSARGEINQPQHF. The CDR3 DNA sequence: TGCAGTGCTAGGGGAGAAATCAATCAGCCCCAGCATTTT.

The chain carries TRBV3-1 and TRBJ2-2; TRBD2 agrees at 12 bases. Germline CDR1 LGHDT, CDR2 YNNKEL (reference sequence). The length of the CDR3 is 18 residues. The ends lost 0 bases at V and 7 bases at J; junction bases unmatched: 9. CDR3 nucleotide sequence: TGTGCCAGCAGCCAAGAAATCGCTAGCGGGAGGGCCATCGGGGAGCTGTTTTTT. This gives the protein CASSQEIASGRAIGELFF. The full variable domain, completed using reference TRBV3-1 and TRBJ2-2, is DTAVSQTPKYLVTQMGNDKSIKCEQNLGHDTMYWYKQDSKKFLKIMFSYNNKELIINETVPNRFSPKSPDKAHLNLHINSLELGDSAVYFCASSQEIASGRAIGELFFGEGSRLTVL.